The 3 T cell receptor beta chains reported below all come from one sample, sequenced in a study of beta chain features in type 1 diabetes. Study-wide results and limits: Researchers report that Type 1 diabetes patients had moderately but significantly shorter TCRB CDR3s across all four CD4+ subsets.

Their recognized antigens are unknown. Investigators reverse transcribed all isolated RNA, so they sequenced expressed TCRB transcripts. Sequencing used immunoSEQ multiplex PCR; TCRdb keeps in-frame clones, though not all of them. Among some 190,000 clones listed, around 8% were seen once. Material for sequencing was central memory CD4+ T cells from blood. Source of these receptors: a woman aged 40 to 50 with type 1 diabetes.

The table lists this clone with a few counts. The gene calls are TRBV4-3 and TRBJ1-2, with D possibly being TRBD1 (5 bases). There are 13 residues in the CDR3. Germline lookup yields CDR1 LGHNA and CDR2 YSLEER. Trimming left V 0 bases short and J 8 bases short, with 10 bases between. The CDR3 protein is CASSQETWGGYTF. CDR3 in DNA: TGCGCCAGCAGCCAAGAGACTTGGGGCGGCTACACCTTC.

The chain joins TRBV28 to TRBJ1-4, with 7 bases that match TRBD1. The J segment lost 10 bases and the V segment lost 6 bases, leaving 11 bases of the junction unmatched. The CDR3 has 14 residues. CDR1 and CDR2 (germline): MDHEN, SYDVKM. The CDR3 sequence is CASSLNRGPGKLFF. The CDR3 nucleotides are TGTGCCAGCAGCCTCAACAGGGGACCGGGAAAACTGTTTTTT. Using reference TRBV28 and TRBJ1-4 for the parts outside the CDR3, the full variable domain is DVKVTQSSRYLVKRTGEKVFLECVQDMDHENMFWYRQDPGLGLRLIYFSYDVKMKEKGDIPEGYSVSREKKERFSLILESASTNQTSMYLCASSLNRGPGKLFFGSGTQLSVL.

This clone was picked up a small number of times. The chain carries TRBV29-1 and TRBJ2-7, with TRBD2 matching 8 bases. The germline CDR1 and CDR2 sequences are SQVTM and ANQGSEA. The CDR3 runs 14 residues. Trimming took 6 bases from V and 2 from J; bases not matched to a gene: 9. CDR3 sequence (DNA): TGCAGCGTGGGGGTAGCGGGAACTACCTACGAGCAGTACTTC. Its protein product is CSVGVAGTTYEQYF.